This TCR beta chain appears in the sequencing data of a study of blood T cell repertoires in COVID-19. About the research overall: COVID-19 samples, acute and convalescent, were from the United States, Italy and Spain. T cells, B-cell-depleted T cells, or PBMCs supplied cDNA or gDNA.

Measured with immunoSEQ multiplex PCR; TCRdb has only the in-frame clones, and not every one. The sample lists some 17,000 clones, more than 65% occurring once. CDR1 SGHRS and CDR2 YFSETQ come from the germline V gene. The CDR3 has 14 amino acids. Trimming removed 4 bases from V and 4 bases from J; junction bases left unmatched: 8. This rearrangement joins TRBV5-1 to TRBJ2-7; TRBD2 matches 7 bases. The clonotype was recovered from an older man with COVID-19, enrolled during active disease. What was sequenced was peripheral blood. The CDR3 sequence: CASSPGGGRYEQYF. CDR3 sequence (DNA): TGCGCCAGCAGCCCGGGGGGTGGAAGGTACGAGCAGTACTTC.